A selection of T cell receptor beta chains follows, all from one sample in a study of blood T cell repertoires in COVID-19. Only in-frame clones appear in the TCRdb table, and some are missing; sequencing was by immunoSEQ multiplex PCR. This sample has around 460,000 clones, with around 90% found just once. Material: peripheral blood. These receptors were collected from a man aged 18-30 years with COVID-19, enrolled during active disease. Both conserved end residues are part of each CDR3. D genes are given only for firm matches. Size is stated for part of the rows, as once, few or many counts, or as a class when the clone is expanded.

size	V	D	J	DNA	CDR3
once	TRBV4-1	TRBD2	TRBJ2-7	TGCGCCAGCAGCCAAGAGGAGCGGGAGGCCTACGAGCAGTACTTC	CASSQEEREAYEQYF
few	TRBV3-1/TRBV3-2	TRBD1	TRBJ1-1	TGTGCCAGCAGCCGCCCCCCTTGGACGGGCAGGGGGCCGGTCGCTTTCTTT	CASSRPPWTGRGPVAFF
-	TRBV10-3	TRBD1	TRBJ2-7	TGTGCCATCAGAGGGACAGGGGAGGACGAGCAGTACTTC	CAIRGTGEDEQYF
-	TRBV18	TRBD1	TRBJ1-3	TGTGCCAGCTCACCCGACAGGGACACCATATATTTT	CASSPDRDTIYF
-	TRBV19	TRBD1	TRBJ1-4	TGTGCCAGTAGCGACGGACAGGAAGGGCGTGAAAAACTGTTTTTT	CASSDGQEGREKLFF
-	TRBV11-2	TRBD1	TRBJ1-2	TGTGCCAGCAGCTACCCGGGACAGTCGATGACTAATGGCTACACCTTC	CASSYPGQSMTNGYTF
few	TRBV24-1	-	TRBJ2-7	TGTGCCACCAGTGTCGGTGGGAGTGGATACGAGCAGTACTTC	CATSVGGSGYEQYF
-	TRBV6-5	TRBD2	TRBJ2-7	TGTGCCAGCAGCGCCGGGGGGTCCATACCCTACGAGCAGTACTTC	CASSAGGSIPYEQYF
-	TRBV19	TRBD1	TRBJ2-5	TGTGCCAGTAGCCGAGACAGGGGGCCTCAAGAGACCCAGTACTTC	CASSRDRGPQETQYF
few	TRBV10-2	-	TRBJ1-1	TGCGCCAGCAGTGATCAGGGAGGGACTGAAGCTTTCTTT	CASSDQGGTEAFF
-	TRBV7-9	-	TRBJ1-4	TGTGCCAGCAGCTTAGATTTGAGGGTGGAAAAACTGTTTTTT	CASSLDLRVEKLFF
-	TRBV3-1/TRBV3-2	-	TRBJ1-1	TGTGCCAGCAGCCCTGCCCAACAGGGTCACACTGAAGCTTTCTTT	CASSPAQQGHTEAFF
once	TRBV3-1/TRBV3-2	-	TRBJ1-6	TGTGCCAGCAGCCAAGTAGGAATGGGAGATTCACCCCTCCACTTT	CASSQVGMGDSPLHF
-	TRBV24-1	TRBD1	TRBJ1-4	TGTGCCACCAGTGACCCCGGACAGGGGGATGAAAAACTGTTTTTT	CATSDPGQGDEKLFF
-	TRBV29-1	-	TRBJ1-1	TGCAGCACAGGACATAACACTGAAGCTTTCTTT	CSTGHNTEAFF
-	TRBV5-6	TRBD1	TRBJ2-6	TGTGCCACCGGATGGGACAGTTCAATCTCTGGGGCCAACGTCCTGACTTTC	CATGWDSSISGANVLTF
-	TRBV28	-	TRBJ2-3	TGTGCCAGCAGTCCCAGGACAGTAGGAGATACGCAGTATTTT	CASSPRTVGDTQYF
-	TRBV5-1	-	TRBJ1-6	TGCGCCAGCAGCTTCGAGAGCTCCTATAATTCACCCCTCCACTTT	CASSFESSYNSPLHF
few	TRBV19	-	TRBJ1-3	TGTGCCAGTAGTATTTATTTGTCCGACACCATATATTTT	CASSIYLSDTIYF
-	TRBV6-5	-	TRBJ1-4	TGTGCCAGCAGATCGGGGGGAACTAATGAAAAACTGTTTTTT	CASRSGGTNEKLFF
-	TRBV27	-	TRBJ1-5	TGTGCCAGCAGTTGGGAACAGGGAGGGGTCCAGCATTTT	CASSWEQGGVQHF
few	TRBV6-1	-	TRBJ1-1	TGTGCCAGCAGTGAACTAGGGGCGAACACTGAAGCTTTCTTT	CASSELGANTEAFF
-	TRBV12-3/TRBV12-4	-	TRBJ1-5	TGTGCCAGCAGTTTACGGAGCAATCAGCCCCAGCATTTT	CASSLRSNQPQHF
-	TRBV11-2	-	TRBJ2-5	TGTGCCAGCAGCCTGGACAGCGCCGCCAGGACCCAGTACTTC	CASSLDSAARTQYF
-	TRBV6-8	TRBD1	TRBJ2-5	TGTGCCAGCAGGACCCCTCCGGGACAGAAGATTCAAGAGACCCAGTACTTC	CASRTPPGQKIQETQYF
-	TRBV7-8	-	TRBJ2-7	TGTGCCAGCAGCTTTAGGACTGAGGAGAGGTACGAGCAGTACTTC	CASSFRTEERYEQYF
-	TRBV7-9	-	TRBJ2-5	TGTGCCAGCAGCTCGGGCGGGATCGGTGAGACCCAGTACTTC	CASSSGGIGETQYF
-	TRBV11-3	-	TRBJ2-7	TGTGCCAGCAGCTTAGATGAGGGCTACGAGCAGTACTTC	CASSLDEGYEQYF
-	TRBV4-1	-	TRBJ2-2	TGCGCCAGCAGCCAGGGGGGACGGGTGAACACCGGGGAGCTGTTTTTT	CASSQGGRVNTGELFF
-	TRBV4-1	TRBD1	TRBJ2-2	TGCACCAGCAGCCAAGAGGACAGGGCGAACACCGGGGAGCTGTTTTTT	CTSSQEDRANTGELFF
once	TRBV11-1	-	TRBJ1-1	TGTGCCAGCAGCCCAGGGGCCGGGACAAAGAACACTGAAGCTTTCTTT	CASSPGAGTKNTEAFF
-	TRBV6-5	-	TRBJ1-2	TGTGCCAGCAGTTACACCCGGCGGGCACAAATCTATGGCTACACCTTC	CASSYTRRAQIYGYTF
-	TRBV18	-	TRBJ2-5	TGTGCCAGCTCACCACAACAGGAAGAGACCCAGTACTTC	CASSPQQEETQYF
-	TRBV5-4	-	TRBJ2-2	TGTGCCAGCAGCTCCGGAGGTAGATCCGCGGCCGTTCGACCCGGGGAGCTGTTTTTT	CASSSGGRSAAVRPGELFF
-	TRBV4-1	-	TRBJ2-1	TGCGCCAGCAGCCACCGCAGGGTCTCCTACAATGAGCAGTTCTTC	CASSHRRVSYNEQFF
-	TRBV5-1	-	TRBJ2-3	TGCGCCAGCACCCCGGACTCTACTAGCACAGATACGCAGTATTTT	CASTPDSTSTDTQYF
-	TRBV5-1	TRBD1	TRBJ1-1	TGCGCCAGCAGCTGGGACAGGGGTACTGAAGCTTTCTTT	CASSWDRGTEAFF
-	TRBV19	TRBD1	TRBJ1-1	TGTGCCAGTAGAATGACAGGGGGGAACACTGAAGCTTTCTTT	CASRMTGGNTEAFF
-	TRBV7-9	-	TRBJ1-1	TGTGCCAGCCGTCCGGGACTAACCACTGAAGCTTTCTTT	CASRPGLTTEAFF
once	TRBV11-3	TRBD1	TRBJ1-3	TGTGCCAGCAGCAAAGGACAGGGACTCTCTGGAAACACCATATATTTT	CASSKGQGLSGNTIYF
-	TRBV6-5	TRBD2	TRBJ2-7	TGTGCCAGCAGTCGGACTAGCACCCTCTACGAGCAGTACTTC	CASSRTSTLYEQYF
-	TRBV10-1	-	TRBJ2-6	TGCGCCAGCAGTGAGTCTATAGGGGCCAACGTCCTGACTTTC	CASSESIGANVLTF
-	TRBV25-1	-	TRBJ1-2	TGTGCCAGCGCCCTTTGGGGGGTCGTCGGCTACACCTTC	CASALWGVVGYTF